This T cell receptor beta chain was observed in a study of siplizumab effects on memory and regulatory T cells (dated 2019 in TCRdb). Notes on the research overall: The study looked at the effect of siplizumab, an anti-CD2 antibody, on alloreactive T-cell subsets in allogeneic mixed lymphocyte reactions made from human PBMCs.

With respect to this clone: This clone's antigen is unknown. No base qualities exist here, and no much larger clone lies one base off it.

What the research found in general, with its limitations: Siplizumab significantly lowered the cumulative frequency of alloreactive sequences that could be traced to unstimulated CD4+ memory T cells. In reactions with siplizumab, an average of around 70% of mappable alloreactive CD4+ clones were Treg-derived, compared with roughly 27% in control reactions. Whether proliferating Tregs from siplizumab cultures actually had suppressive function was not functionally confirmed. Greater diversity appeared to be present in unstimulated naive T cells than in memory T cells, and a substantial contribution to the alloresponse seemed to be made by naive cells. For roughly 80-97% of proliferating CD4+ or CD8+ clones, no naive or memory phenotype could be assigned. Because sequences at frequencies below about 10^-5 were poorly captured, only a minor fraction of alloreactive clones could be mapped back to unstimulated subsets.

TCRbeta CDR3 sequencing was performed on sorted unstimulated T cells and on proliferating T cells recovered from mixed lymphocyte reactions. Fresh whole blood from ten HLA-typed healthy donors served as the source for isolating PBMCs. To map where alloreactive clones came from, unstimulated CD4+ regulatory T cells were FACS-sorted. The receptor library was made with the immunoSEQ multiplex PCR assay. Around 9.9 x 10^4 TCR templates per sample were assayed by the deep sequencing platform. Genomic DNA extracted from sorted T cells was the material used for TCRbeta CDR3 sequencing. The original methods were these. The R programming language was used for clonal analysis of the TCRbeta CDR3 data. Unstimulated samples were compared with post-reaction CFSE-low samples to define alloreactive CD4+ and CD8+ clones. Regulatory or non-regulatory origin of alloreactive CD4+ clones was assigned by matching sequences to the sorted unstimulated Treg and non-Treg repertoires. TCRdb obtained this table from immuneACCESS and retained in-frame rearrangements with V and J assigned. These tables miss some clones; where compared with another copy, unresolved V genes account for less than half of the shortfall, and the remainder is unexplained. Clone size and V and J calls were adopted from that table, with D and trimming inferred from the DNA. The sample records some 110,000 clones, nearly 95% of which are singletons. The ten largest clones take up roughly 0.62% of the sample.

Trimming takes 1 base from V and 4 bases from J, and the germline ends sit 18 bases apart. The germline V gene gives CDR1 as SGHRS and CDR2 as YFSETQ. There are 16 amino acids in the CDR3, from cysteine to phenylalanine inclusive. Solely the CDR3 DNA is kept, with 48 bases framed from the first base. The sequenced sample was Tregs sorted from blood. The receptor comes from a human donor in good health. The chain is encoded by TRBV5-1 joined to TRBJ2-7; D gene: possibly TRBD2, on 6 matching bases. Here the CDR3 is given as CASSLLPSPEGYEQYF. The sequenced DNA: TGCGCCAGCAGCTTGCTGCCCTCACCGGAGGGTTACGAGCAGTACTTC.